These 20 T cell receptor beta chains were all obtained from the same sample, sequenced in a study of Ad26.COV2.S vaccination and SARS-CoV-2 variants. The data were produced by immunoSEQ multiplex PCR, yet TCRdb's version contains in-frame clones alone and is incomplete. The sample holds fewer than 400,000 clones, approximately 80% seen once. The treatment denotes: 19 received Ad26.COV2.S at low or high dose, single or two shots; about 5 received placebo; per-sample allocation not given. Repertoires come from day 63 after the first vaccine or placebo injection. The material sequenced was peripheral blood, taken in a trial of Ad26.COV2.S vaccine versus placebo. These receptors were taken from a person aged 18-60 years who received the Ad26.COV2.S COVID-19 vaccine or a placebo.

This clone was observed once. V gene TRBV19 combines with J gene TRBJ2-7; D might be TRBD1 (6 bases). The length of the CDR3 is 15 residues. Germline V gene lookup returns CDR1 LNHDA and CDR2 SQIVND (reference sequence). V shed 5 bases and J shed 4 bases, with 18 bases lying between them. CDR3 nucleotide sequence: TGTGCCAGTAGTCCCTCGGACAGTTACCCTTACGAGCAGTACTTC. The encoded protein is CASSPSDSYPYEQYF.

CDR3 region: CASSKRDTQETQYF. DNA of the CDR3: TGTGCCAGCAGCAAGCGGGACACCCAAGAGACCCAGTACTTC. The genes are TRBV5-4 and TRBJ2-5, with D possibly matching TRBD2 (7 bases). Germline CDR1 is SGHNT and CDR2 is YYREEE (reference sequence). The CDR3 has 14 residues. V was pared by 4 bases and J by 1 base, with 11 bases between. The entire variable domain, with the rest obtained from reference TRBV5-4 and TRBJ2-5, is as follows: ETGVTQSPTHLIKTRGQQVTLRCSSQSGHNTVSWYQQALGQGPQFIFQYYREEENGRGNFPPRFSGLQFPNYSSELNVNALELDDSALYLCASSKRDTQETQYFGPGTRLLVL.

The rearrangement uses TRBV21-1 and TRBJ1-4; the table's D gene call, TRBD1, was not cross checked with the DNA. TRBV21-1 is listed as a pseudogene. The CDR3 runs to 14 residues. This CDR3 reads CASSLGQGSEKLFF. Written as DNA, the CDR3 is TGTGCCAGCAGCCTCGGACAGGGGTCCGAAAAACTGTTTTTT.

In this sample, this clone turned up once. The rearrangement uses TRBV2 and TRBJ1-1, with D possibly TRBD1 on 5 matching bases. This CDR3 is 13 amino acids long. Per the germline V gene, CDR1 is SNHLY and CDR2 is FYNNEI. V lost 7 bases and J lost 5, with 14 bases in between. The CDR3 reads CASNGARETEAFF. The CDR3 bases are TGTGCCAGCAATGGGGCAAGGGAGACTGAAGCTTTCTTT.

The chain employs TRBV30 and TRBJ1-5; D remains ambiguous. This CDR3 has 14 amino acids. Trimming stripped 4 bases from V and 2 bases from J, with 12 bases between. Germline V gene sequence: CDR1 GTSNPN, CDR2 SVGIG (reference sequence). Written as DNA, the CDR3 is TGTGCCTGGAACCGCAGAGGTGGCAATCAGCCCCAGCATTTT. Protein product: CAWNRRGGNQPQHF.

The chain links TRBV20-1 to TRBJ2-7; TRBD2 aligns across 11 bases. CDR1 is DFQATT, CDR2 SNEGSKA, per germline (reference sequence). The trim removed 3 bases at V and 6 bases at J, leaving 4 bases unmatched. The CDR3 consists of 13 residues. CDR3 sequence (DNA): TGCAGTGCTAGTAGCGGGGGGGGCCGCGAGCAGTACTTC. As protein: CSASSGGGREQYF.

The V call is TRBV7-2, the J call TRBJ1-5; the D is unclear. CDR1 SGHTA and CDR2 FQGNSA come from the germline V gene. The CDR3 runs 12 residues. The V end lost 2 bases, the J end lost 7 bases, and 6 bases lay between the germline ends. The CDR3 loop is CASSLSEQPQHF. DNA of the CDR3: TGTGCCAGCAGCTTATCGGAACAGCCCCAGCATTTT.

The chain uses TRBV7-9 and TRBJ2-3, with TRBD2 matching 11 bases. Looked up from germline, CDR1 is SEHNR and CDR2 is FQNEAQ (reference sequence). V was clipped by 5 bases and J by 7 bases; unmatched bases: 11. The CDR3 length is 16 residues. The CDR3 nucleotides read TGTGCCAGCAGCCCCAGGGGGCTAGCGGGGGGCAATACGCAGTATTTT. Translation: CASSPRGLAGGNTQYF.

The rearrangement uses TRBV18 and TRBJ1-2, with 9 bases that match TRBD1. Losses at the gene ends were 3 bases for V and 3 bases for J; bases not matched to a gene: 5. CDR1 and CDR2 (germline): KGHSH, LQKENI. The CDR3 has 15 amino acids. The CDR3 nucleotides are TGTGCCAGCTCACCCACCCGGACAGGGGACTATGGCTACACCTTC. Protein sequence: CASSPTRTGDYGYTF. Based on the CDR3 plus reference TRBV18 and TRBJ1-2, the full variable domain is NAGVMQNPRHLVRRRGQEARLRCSPMKGHSHVYWYRQLPEEGLKFMVYLQKENIIDESGMPKERFSAEFPKEGPSILRIQQVVRGDSAAYFCASSPTRTGDYGYTFGSGTRLTVV.

This clone was observed a handful of times. The chain is built from TRBV3-1 (or the pseudogene TRBV3-2) and TRBJ1-2; 8 nucleotides agree with TRBD1. This CDR3 contains 15 residues. Germline V gene lookup returns CDR1 LGHDT and CDR2 YNNKEL (reference sequence). Germline trimming cut 2 bases from V and 7 bases from J; bases unmatched to any gene: 9. CDR3 region: CASSQHDRGVLGYTF. The CDR3 DNA reads TGTGCCAGCAGCCAACATGACAGGGGCGTCCTTGGCTACACCTTC.

V gene TRBV28 combines with J gene TRBJ2-7; D is undetermined. In germline, CDR1 is MDHEN, CDR2 SYDVKM. Trimming left V 4 bases short and J 2 bases short, with 6 bases between. The CDR3 sequence is 12 residues long. Here the CDR3 reads CASSSRAYEQYF. The CDR3, as DNA: TGTGCCAGCAGTTCCCGAGCCTACGAGCAGTACTTC.

The V and J genes are TRBV29-1 and TRBJ2-3, with D perhaps TRBD2 (6 bases). The CDR3 runs 15 residues. Trimming removed 6 bases at V and 2 bases at J, with 18 bases between. Germline loops: CDR1 SQVTM, CDR2 ANQGSEA. For the CDR3, the DNA is TGCAGCGTCGCCGGGGGTGAGAGAATCACAGATACGCAGTATTTT. As protein: CSVAGGERITDTQYF.

The rearrangement links TRBV4-2 to TRBJ2-3; 11 bases fit TRBD1. V lost 1 base and J lost 7; bases outside the gene matches: 7. Germline V gene lookup returns CDR1 LGHNA and CDR2 YNFKEQ. CDR3 length equals 16 residues. CDR3 residues: CASSQAGTGGSNTQYF. The CDR3 nucleotides are TGTGCCAGCAGCCAAGCCGGGACAGGGGGATCAAATACGCAGTATTTT.

This clone was seen only once. The CDR3 loop reads CASSDGTGFVEQYF. CDR3 in DNA: TGCGCCAGCAGCGACGGGACAGGGTTTGTCGAGCAGTACTTC. V usage is TRBV5-1 and J usage is TRBJ2-7, with TRBD1 matching over 9 bases. The CDR3 consists of 14 residues. In germline, CDR1 is SGHRS, CDR2 YFSETQ. The ends lost 4 bases at V and 6 bases at J; junction bases unmatched: 8.

This chain links TRBV11-2 with TRBJ2-5, with D tentatively TRBD1 (6 bases). Deletions cut 5 bases from V and 4 bases from J, with 8 bases between. CDR3 length: 12 amino acids. Looked up from germline, CDR1 is SGHAT and CDR2 is FQNNGV. This CDR3 reads CASSARGETQYF. CDR3 nucleotide sequence: TGTGCCAGCAGCGCCAGGGGAGAGACCCAGTACTTC.

This clone has only a few counts. The chain joins TRBV2 to TRBJ1-1, with a tentative D call TRBD1 (5 bases). The CDR3 totals 13 residues. Trimming removed 7 bases from V and 0 bases from J, with 9 bases in between. Germline-derived CDR1 and CDR2 are SNHLY and FYNNEI. The CDR3 nucleotides are TGTGCCAGCACGACGGGGGTGAACACTGAAGCTTTCTTT. It yields the protein CASTTGVNTEAFF.

The chain links TRBV4-1 to TRBJ2-1; 14 bases fit TRBD2. Trimming removed 0 bases from V and 15 bases from J; junction bases left unmatched: 4. Per germline, CDR1 MGHRA and CDR2 YSYEKL. This CDR3 is built from 14 residues. CDR3 sequence: CASSQDRTSGGPFF. CDR3 DNA: TGCGCCAGCAGCCAAGATCGGACTAGCGGGGGGCCGTTCTTC.

The V and J genes are TRBV15 and TRBJ1-2, with 8 bases matching TRBD1. This CDR3 spans 16 amino acids. The germline CDR1 and CDR2 sequences are LNHNV and YYDKDF (reference sequence). The ends lost 2 bases at V and 8 bases at J; junction bases unmatched: 13. In DNA form, the CDR3 reads TGTGCCACCAGCAGATATCCGGGACAGGATATAGGAGGCTACACCTTC. Protein product: CATSRYPGQDIGGYTF.

The rearrangement uses TRBV28 and TRBJ1-2; D remains ambiguous. V lost 3 bases to trimming and J lost 4 bases, with 6 bases between them. Germline loops: CDR1 MDHEN, CDR2 SYDVKM. The CDR3 spans 12 residues. This CDR3 reads CASSFSAYGYTF. The DNA of the CDR3 is TGTGCCAGCAGTTTCTCGGCCTATGGCTACACCTTC.

The chain couples TRBV3-1 (or the pseudogene TRBV3-2) to TRBJ1-5; no clear D gene. CDR1 and CDR2 from the germline V gene are LGHDT and YNNKEL (reference sequence). V lost 1 base and J 3 bases, leaving 1 base between the germline ends. The CDR3 extends over 12 amino acids. CDR3 sequence: CASSQANQPQHF. DNA for the CDR3: TGTGCCAGCAGCCAAGCCAATCAGCCCCAGCATTTT.